This TCR beta chain was sequenced for a study of blood T cell repertoires in COVID-19. Study background: Sources were T cells, B-cell-depleted T cells, or PBMCs; the material itself was cDNA or gDNA.

How the authors handled the data: Using reference gene primer amplification, nucleated cell counts were estimated. Sequencing used immunoSEQ multiplex PCR; TCRdb keeps in-frame clones, though not all of them. The V and J calls and clone size are taken from that table; D and trimming were inferred from the DNA. The repertoire holds about 280,000 clones, with around 90% as singletons. The germline CDR1 and CDR2 sequences are SQVTM and ANQGSEA. There are 19 residues in the CDR3. With V trimmed by 4 bases and J by 4 bases, 17 bases remained unmatched. Categorization into cohorts depended on clinical history that participants reported. Exposed volunteers were people who met a COVID-19 case within 2 weeks before study entry. This clone was seen more than once but under ten times.

The sequence came from a man in his forties or fifties who had been exposed to COVID-19. Sequencing input: PBMCs or T cells enriched from blood (not recorded which). The V and J genes are TRBV29-1 and TRBJ2-2, with 11 nucleotides matching TRBD1. The CDR3 sequence is CSVALHRDRGVATTGELFF. As DNA, the CDR3 is TGCAGCGTTGCCCTCCATCGGGACAGGGGGGTAGCGACCACCGGGGAGCTGTTTTTT.